This TCR beta chain was sequenced in a study of T-cell memory formation after mild COVID-19. V was pared by 1 base and J by 7 bases, with 4 bases of the junction left unmatched. This CDR3 has 14 residues. Germline V gene lookup returns CDR1 SEHNR and CDR2 FQNEAQ (reference sequence). From 5'RACE with constant-segment primers came TCR alpha and TCR beta cDNA libraries that carried sample barcodes and UMIs. Each CDR3 protein gets one entry after TCRdb re-called the 5' RACE reads with MiXCR. The repertoire has under 350,000 distinct CDR3 sequences, about 16% of them found once; the top ten carry roughly 22%. This clonotype was observed a handful of times. The antigen is undetermined. Findings and limits, study-wide: CD4/CD8 balance held among clones contracting day 15 to 85, and later expanders leaned CD4+. Clones from the second wave (peaking day 37) had unconfirmed SARS-CoV-2 specificity. A subset of responding clones appeared in pre-infection memory, suggesting cross-reactive memory joined.

The chain carries TRBV7-9 and TRBJ2-1, with TRBD1 matching over 7 bases. The clonotype was recovered from a man aged 18 to 29 who had mild COVID-19 (a few samples of this study predate the infection). Cell type and time point are not known. The material sequenced was PBMCs or a T cell subset sorted from them (not recorded which). CDR3: CASSLGTGENEQFF. CDR3 DNA sequence: TGTGCCAGCAGCTTAGGGACAGGAGAAAATGAGCAGTTCTTC.